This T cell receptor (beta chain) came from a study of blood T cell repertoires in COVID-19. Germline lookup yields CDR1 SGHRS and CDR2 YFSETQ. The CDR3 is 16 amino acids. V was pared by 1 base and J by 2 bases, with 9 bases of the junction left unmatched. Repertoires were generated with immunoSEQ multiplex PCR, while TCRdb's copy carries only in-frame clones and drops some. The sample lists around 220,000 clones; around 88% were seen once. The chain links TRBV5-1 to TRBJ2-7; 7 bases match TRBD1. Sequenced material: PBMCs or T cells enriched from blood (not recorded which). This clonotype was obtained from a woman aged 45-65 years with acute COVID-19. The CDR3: CASSLSPRQGAYEQYF. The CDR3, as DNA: TGCGCCAGCAGCTTGTCCCCCCGGCAGGGGGCCTACGAGCAGTACTTC.